The 12 T cell receptor beta chains below all came from one sample that was sequenced in a study of esophageal squamous cell carcinoma under preoperative chemotherapy. TCRdb reprocessed the PCR reads via MiXCR and lists one record per CDR3 protein. The table has fewer than 15,000 distinct CDR3 sequences, almost 55% seen once. The sample's time point: before preoperative PTX-NDP chemotherapy. This specimen was collected from a patient given preoperative chemotherapy. The receptors were sampled from a human donor with esophageal squamous cell carcinoma. The donor label of this sample is uncertain.

J is TRBJ2-1 and V is TRBV7-3, with D perhaps TRBD2 (6 bases). The DNA end is more similar to TRBJ2-5, so the J call may be wrong. Germline V gives CDR1 SGHTA, CDR2 FQGTGA. This CDR3 is 13 amino acids long. The CDR3 DNA reads TGTGCCAGCAGCCGACTAGACCAAGAGACCCAGTACTTC. Translation: CASSRLDQETQYF.

CDR3 DNA: TGTGCCAGCAGCCGCCCGACTAGCGGGGGGGGGGATACGCAGTATTTT. Its protein product is CASSRPTSGGGDTQYF. The rearrangement links TRBV12-3 or TRBV12-4 to TRBJ2-3; 14 nucleotides line up with TRBD2. The CDR3 loop spans 16 amino acids. Trimming took 6 bases from V and 6 from J; bases not matched to a gene: 8.

In its sample, this clonotype was seen once. V is TRBV30 and J is TRBJ2-3; 7 bases align to TRBD2. The CDR3 runs 14 residues. J lost 6 bases, V lost 2 bases, and 8 bases had no gene match. The V gene's germline CDR1 is GTSNPN and CDR2 SVGIG (reference sequence). The CDR3 spells CAWSPGLGGDTQYF. The DNA of the CDR3 is TGTGCCTGGAGTCCCGGACTAGGTGGGGATACGCAGTATTTT.

Concerning this clonotype itself: One junction end does not reproduce the germline sequence, and a read error may be involved. This sequence joins TRBV6-1 and TRBJ2-3; the D gene is possibly TRBD2 (6 bases). This CDR3 is built from 15 residues. CDR1 is MNHNS, CDR2 SASEGT, per germline. The CDR3, as DNA: TGTGCCAGCAGTCCCCGGGGCGGGAAGCAAGATACGCAGTACTTT. It translates to CASSPRGGKQDTQYF.

The chain links TRBV6-1 to TRBJ1-5, with a possible D match to TRBD1 (5 bases). With 4 bases removed from V and 4 bases from J, the gap between germline ends came to 14 bases. Germline loops: CDR1 MNHNS, CDR2 SASEGT. The CDR3 loop spans 15 amino acids. In nucleotides, the CDR3 is TGTGCCAGCAGTGGGTTAGGGGAACCGAATCAGCCCCAGCATTTT. It is translated as CASSGLGEPNQPQHF.

V usage is TRBV6-1 and J usage is TRBJ1-3, with no clear D. This CDR3 spans 13 amino acids. The V gene lost 7 bases and the J gene lost 4 bases, with 11 bases spanning the gap. Per germline, CDR1 MNHNS and CDR2 SASEGT. CDR3 nucleotide sequence: TGTGCCAGCAACCCCTGGGCGGGAAACACCATATATTTT. Protein sequence: CASNPWAGNTIYF.

The chain uses TRBV6-5 and TRBJ2-1; D is unresolved. Trimming took off 2 bases at V and 2 bases at J, with 7 bases between the two ends. The CDR3 totals 14 residues. CDR1 and CDR2 (germline): MNHEY, SVGAGI. The CDR3 coding sequence is TGTGCCAGCAGTTACGCCTCTCCCTACAATGAGCAGTTCTTC. Translated: CASSYASPYNEQFF.

This clonotype was found once. The junction departs from germline at one end; a sequencing error may be responsible. The chain recombines TRBV6-1 with TRBJ2-3; TRBD1 or TRBD2 may be the D gene (5 bases each). CDR1 MNHNS and CDR2 SASEGT come from the germline V gene. The length of the CDR3 is 16 residues. The chain's CDR3 is CASAEFGGRDQDTQYF. The CDR3 DNA reads as TGTGCCAGCGCGGAATTTGGGGGACGCGACCAAGATACCCAGTATTTC.

In regard to this clonotype: The junction differs from germline at one of its ends, possibly a read error. The chain uses TRBV7-2 and TRBJ2-1; 9 positions agree with TRBD1. Germline CDR1 and CDR2: SGHTA and FQGNSA. The CDR3 extends over 15 amino acids. CDR3 nucleotide sequence: TGTGCCAGCAGCTTGGGACAGGGCAGATACAATACGCAGTACTTT. Its translation is CASSLGQGRYNTQYF. Together with reference TRBV7-2 and TRBJ2-1, the CDR3 gives the full variable domain: GAGVSQSPSNKVTEKGKDVELRCDPISGHTALYWYRQSLGQGLEFLIYFQGNSAPDKSGLPSDRFSAERTGGSVSTLTIQRTQQEDSAVYLCASSLGQGRYNTQYFGPGTRLTVL.

The genes are TRBV6-1 and TRBJ2-1, with D hard to call. The J call is in doubt because the DNA end fits TRBJ2-5 better. The germline CDR1 and CDR2 sequences are MNHNS and SASEGT. The CDR3 has 14 amino acids. The CDR3 protein is CASSEFVRQETQYF. In nucleotides, the CDR3 is TGTGCCAGCAGTGAGTTTGTGCGACAAGAGACCCAGTACTTC.

The chain employs TRBV11-2 and TRBJ2-1; 8 bases line up with TRBD2. The CDR3 runs 17 residues. Looked up from germline, CDR1 is SGHAT and CDR2 is FQNNGV. J lost 4 bases, V lost 0 bases, and 8 bases had no gene match. The DNA for the CDR3 is TGTGCCAGCAGCTTAGATGGTCAGCGGGGGATTTACAATGAGCAGTTCTTC. Amino acids: CASSLDGQRGIYNEQFF.

This rearrangement joins TRBV6-1 to TRBJ2-2; TRBD2 matches 8 bases. The V gene end was trimmed by 6 bases and the J gene end by 6 bases; junction bases not matched to a gene: 9. The CDR3 loop spans 15 amino acids. The germline CDR1 and CDR2 sequences are MNHNS and SASEGT. The CDR3 nucleotides are TGTGCCAGCAGGATCCGGACTAGCTTGCCCGGGGAGCTGTTTTTT. Translation: CASRIRTSLPGELFF.